This TCR beta chain originates from a study of blood T cell repertoires in COVID-19. For the study at large: Sites across the United States, Italy and Spain contributed samples from acute and convalescent COVID-19. PBMCs, B-cell-depleted T cells, or T cells provided the cDNA or gDNA that made up the material.

Trimming cost V 4 bases and J 12 bases, with 16 bases left between them. This CDR3 has 13 residues. The germline V gene encodes CDR1 LNHDA and CDR2 SQIVND (reference sequence). Under the authors' procedure: Using reference gene primer amplification, nucleated cell counts were estimated. Clones were read by immunoSEQ multiplex PCR, and TCRdb kept only the in-frame ones, dropping some. V, J and clone size reflect that table, while D and trimming were determined from the DNA. Among tens of thousands of clones, over 75% were seen once, and the ten largest hold just under 3%. Sequencing used peripheral blood. The clonotype comes from a man aged 80 or over with acute or convalescent COVID-19. The rearrangement links TRBV19 to TRBJ1-3; possibly TRBD1 for D (6 bases). CDR3 sequence (DNA): TGTGCCAGTAGTAGCTCGGGGGGCCTCGTCATATATTTT. Protein: CASSSSGGLVIYF. Full variable domain (outside the CDR3, taken from reference TRBV19 and TRBJ1-3): DGGITQSPKYLFRKEGQNVTLSCEQNLNHDAMYWYRQDPGQGLRLIYYSQIVNDFQKGDIAEGYSVSREKKESFPLTVTSAQKNPTAFYLCASSSSGGLVIYFGEGSWLTVV.